The 24 T cell receptor beta chains given below trace back to one sample, sequenced in a study of blood T cell repertoires in COVID-19. The assay was immunoSEQ multiplex PCR, and TCRdb's table has in-frame clones only and misses some. The table has approximately 200,000 clones, 85% seen once. What was sequenced was peripheral blood. The receptors stem from a man aged 35-49 years with acute or convalescent COVID-19.

The V gene is TRBV9, the J gene TRBJ2-6; perhaps TRBD1 as D (6 bases). Germline V lookup: CDR1 SGDLS, CDR2 YYNGEE. CDR3 length: 16 amino acids. V was trimmed by 5 bases and J by 0 bases, leaving 12 bases between them. This CDR3 is CASSPTGSSGANVLTF. The CDR3 region has the DNA TGTGCCAGCAGTCCTACAGGGAGCTCTGGGGCCAACGTCCTGACTTTC. Together with reference TRBV9 and TRBJ2-6, the CDR3 gives the full variable domain: DSGVTQTPKHLITATGQRVTLRCSPRSGDLSVYWYQQSLDQGLQFLIQYYNGEERAKGNILERFSAQQFPDLHSELNLSSLELGDSALYFCASSPTGSSGANVLTFGAGSRLTVL.

The V call is TRBV5-6, the J call TRBJ1-1; the D is unclear. Germline V CDR1 and CDR2: SGHDT, YYEEEE. Trimming removed 4 bases from V and 10 bases from J, with 11 bases in between. The CDR3 extends over 11 amino acids. The CDR3 bases are TGTGCCAGCAGCCGTGGCCCGGGAGCTTTCTTT. It encodes CASSRGPGAFF. Looking up the rest from reference TRBV5-6 and TRBJ1-1 gives the full variable domain: DAGVTQSPTHLIKTRGQQVTLRCSPKSGHDTVSWYQQALGQGPQFIFQYYEEEERQRGNFPDRFSGHQFPNYSSELNVNALLLGDSALYLCASSRGPGAFFGQGTRLTVV.

Points on this clone: The sample carries other DNA sequences with the same CDR3. This chain uses TRBV19 with TRBJ2-3; 7 nucleotides line up with TRBD2. Trimming removed 3 bases from V and 4 bases from J; junction bases left unmatched: 7. CDR3 size: 15 residues. CDR1 LNHDA and CDR2 SQIVND come from the germline V gene (reference sequence). CDR3 in DNA: TGTGCCAGTAGTATCGGCGGGGGAGGGGCAGATACGCAGTATTTT. It translates to CASSIGGGGADTQYF.

The rearrangement joins TRBV10-3 to TRBJ1-1, with D perhaps TRBD1 (5 bases). V dropped 3 bases and J dropped 4 bases, with 15 bases sitting between them. Germline CDR1 reads ENHRY; CDR2 reads SYGVKD. The CDR3 sequence is 15 residues long. CDR3 amino acids: CAISEGGTQGTEAFF. CDR3 nucleotide sequence: TGTGCCATCAGTGAAGGCGGGACCCAGGGCACTGAAGCTTTCTTT.

The CDR3 nucleotides are TGTGCCAGCAGGGAGCTAGCGGGGGGGCATGAGCAGTTCTTC. It is translated as CASRELAGGHEQFF. The chain couples TRBV3-1 (or the pseudogene TRBV3-2) to TRBJ2-1, with 12 bases identical to TRBD2. This CDR3 is 14 amino acids long. Germline V lookup: CDR1 LGHDT, CDR2 YNNKEL (reference sequence). Trimming at V came to 6 bases and at J to 8 bases, leaving 5 bases not matched to a gene.

The rearrangement joins TRBV4-2 to TRBJ2-5; 7 bases map to TRBD2. The CDR3 spans 15 residues. Losses at the gene ends were 0 bases for V and 1 base for J; bases not matched to a gene: 2. Germline V gene lookup returns CDR1 LGHNA and CDR2 YNFKEQ. CDR3 sequence: CASSQEGTTQETQYF. CDR3 nucleotides: TGTGCCAGCAGCCAAGAAGGGACTACCCAAGAGACCCAGTACTTC.

This clone is a singleton in its sample. This chain links TRBV30 with TRBJ2-7, with D maybe TRBD2 (6 bases). This CDR3 is built from 14 residues. Trimming stripped 5 bases from V and 3 bases from J, with 17 bases between. Germline CDR1 GTSNPN, CDR2 SVGIG (reference sequence). CDR3 sequence: CAWGGGGRDYEQYF. The CDR3 DNA reads TGTGCCTGGGGGGGTGGAGGGCGCGACTACGAGCAGTACTTC.

This chain joins TRBV11-2 and TRBJ1-1, with 9 nucleotides matching TRBD1. The CDR3 length is 16 residues. Germline CDR1 and CDR2: SGHAT and FQNNGV. V shed 5 bases, J shed 4 bases, and the junction held 11 bases outside the gene matches. CDR3 sequence reads: CASSPGQGIYSTEAFF. The CDR3 DNA reads TGTGCCAGCAGCCCGGGACAGGGCATTTATAGCACTGAAGCTTTCTTT.

V is TRBV11-2 and J is TRBJ1-3; D is undetermined. Trimming cost V 1 base and J 4 bases, with 8 bases left between them. CDR1 is SGHAT and CDR2 is FQNNGV in the germline V gene. The CDR3 contains 14 residues. As DNA, the CDR3 is TGTGCCAGCAGCTTAGGCGTTCTGGGAAACACCATATATTTT. Translated, it gives CASSLGVLGNTIYF.

About this clone: Other DNA sequences in this specimen translate into the identical CDR3. The chain is built from TRBV30 and TRBJ2-6; maybe TRBD2 (5 bases). Germline lookup yields CDR1 GTSNPN and CDR2 SVGIG (reference sequence). CDR3 length: 15 amino acids. V was pared by 0 bases and J by 0 bases, with 6 bases between. The CDR3 DNA follows: TGTGCCTGGAGTGTCGGAGGCTCTGGGGCCAACGTCCTGACTTTC. It codes for CAWSVGGSGANVLTF. The full variable domain, its missing parts supplied by reference TRBV30 and TRBJ2-6, is SQTIHQWPATLVQPVGSPLSLECTVEGTSNPNLYWYRQAAGRGLQLLFYSVGIGQISSEVPQNLSASRPQDRQFILSSKKLLLSDSGFYLCAWSVGGSGANVLTFGAGSRLTVL.

The chain is built from TRBV5-1 and TRBJ1-6; unclear D gene. Trimming left V 4 bases short and J 9 bases short, with 8 bases between. This CDR3 has 12 residues. Per germline, CDR1 SGHRS and CDR2 YFSETQ. The CDR3 DNA is TGCGCCAGCAGCACGGGGAGTTCACCCCTCCACTTT. Its protein product is CASSTGSSPLHF.

V is TRBV11-2 and J is TRBJ2-1, with D possibly matching TRBD1 (5 bases). CDR3 length: 14 amino acids. Germline V CDR1 and CDR2: SGHAT, FQNNGV. Trimming took off 2 bases at V and 6 bases at J, with 11 bases between the two ends. In nucleotides, the CDR3 is TGTGCCAGCAGCTTACAGGGTTCTCGCAATGAGCAGTTCTTC. Protein product: CASSLQGSRNEQFF. Filled out from reference TRBV11-2 and TRBJ2-1, the complete variable domain reads EAGVAQSPRYKIIEKRQSVAFWCNPISGHATLYWYQQILGQGPKLLIQFQNNGVVDDSQLPKDRFSAERLKGVDSTLKIQPAKLEDSAVYLCASSLQGSRNEQFFGPGTRLTVL.

CDR3 sequence (DNA): TGTGCCAGCAGCCACAACCTAGGAGGGCTGTTTTTT. Protein product: CASSHNLGGLFF. This chain joins TRBV7-2 and TRBJ2-2; D might be TRBD2 (5 bases). Trimming removed 5 bases from V and 13 bases from J, with 14 bases in between. Per the germline V gene, CDR1 is SGHTA and CDR2 is FQGNSA. There are 12 residues in the CDR3.

This chain links TRBV13 with TRBJ2-3; TRBD2 matches at 12 bases. CDR3 size: 16 residues. Per the germline V gene, CDR1 is PRHDT and CDR2 is FYEKMQ (reference sequence). Germline trimming cut 5 bases from V and 3 bases from J; bases unmatched to any gene: 6. This CDR3 is CASSRASGGVTDTQYF. CDR3 nucleotides: TGTGCCAGCAGCCGCGCTAGCGGGGGGGTTACAGATACGCAGTATTTT.

The V call is TRBV6-1, the J call TRBJ2-4; D is uncertain. The length of the CDR3 is 14 residues. V gave up 2 bases and J gave up 8 bases, with 13 bases separating them. Germline V gene sequence: CDR1 MNHNS, CDR2 SASEGT. In DNA form, the CDR3 reads TGTGCCAGCAGTGAACTCGAGGTCCCAGACATTCAGTACTTC. This gives the protein CASSELEVPDIQYF.

The J gene is TRBJ1-2, the V gene TRBV10-1; 7 bases map to TRBD1. V lost 6 bases and J lost 11; bases outside the gene matches: 9. From germline, CDR1 is WNHNN and CDR2 SYGVQD (reference sequence). This CDR3 is built from 12 residues. CDR3 bases: TGCGCCAGCAGGGGACAGAGGTGGGGTTACACCTTC. It encodes CASRGQRWGYTF.

This clone was seen more than once but under ten times. Distinct nucleotide sequences in the sample also encode this CDR3. V is TRBV11-2 and J is TRBJ1-6, with 7 bases fitting TRBD1. With 6 bases clipped from V and 7 bases from J, the junction kept 6 bases outside the gene matches. The CDR3 spans 14 residues. Germline CDR1 is SGHAT and CDR2 is FQNNGV. CDR3 in DNA: TGTGCCAGCAGTCGGGACAGACTAAATTCACCCCTCCACTTT. This gives the protein CASSRDRLNSPLHF.

The V gene is TRBV18, the J gene TRBJ1-5; D unresolved. V was clipped by 5 bases and J by 2 bases, with 13 bases between them. The CDR3 has 15 amino acids. Germline V gene lookup returns CDR1 KGHSH and CDR2 LQKENI. The CDR3 loop is CASSGTAGGNQPQHF. The CDR3 nucleotides read TGTGCCAGCTCAGGCACAGCGGGCGGCAATCAGCCCCAGCATTTT.

The chain employs TRBV19 and TRBJ1-2; D uncertain. V lost 7 bases, J lost 8 bases, and 23 bases lay in between. This CDR3 contains 15 residues. CDR1 and CDR2 from the germline V gene are LNHDA and SQIVND (reference sequence). In DNA, the CDR3 is TGTGCCAGTATCGAGCGGGGAGTTGGGTTGGAGGGCTACACCTTC. It specifies CASIERGVGLEGYTF. Full variable domain (outside the CDR3, taken from reference TRBV19 and TRBJ1-2): DGGITQSPKYLFRKEGQNVTLSCEQNLNHDAMYWYRQDPGQGLRLIYYSQIVNDFQKGDIAEGYSVSREKKESFPLTVTSAQKNPTAFYLCASIERGVGLEGYTFGSGTRLTVV.

In this sample, this clone turned up a few times. The V gene is TRBV4-3, the J gene TRBJ1-3; D unclear. The CDR3 runs to 16 residues. The V and J ends lost 1 base and 7 bases respectively, with 17 bases between them. Germline lookup yields CDR1 LGHNA and CDR2 YSLEER. The CDR3 coding sequence is TGCGCCAGCAGCCAAGCTTCTTCAGCAAGCGGGAACACCATATATTTT. It codes for CASSQASSASGNTIYF.

The V call is TRBV30, the J call TRBJ1-2; 11 bases are shared with TRBD1. Germline values: CDR1 GTSNPN, CDR2 SVGIG (reference sequence). The CDR3 runs to 16 residues. Trimming cost V 1 base and J 4 bases; bases outside gene matches: 8. CDR3 sequence: CAWSGWDRGSTYGYTF. The CDR3 coding sequence is TGTGCCTGGAGTGGATGGGACAGGGGGTCTACCTATGGCTACACCTTC.

This chain connects TRBV24-1 to TRBJ1-5; D is possibly TRBD1 (5 bases). Germline CDR1 reads KGHDR; CDR2 reads SFDVKD. V was pared by 5 bases and J by 6 bases, with 10 bases between. CDR3 length: 13 amino acids. For the CDR3, the DNA is TGTGCCACCAGTGGAAAGGGGATTCAGCCCCAGCATTTT. Its protein product is CATSGKGIQPQHF.

CDR3 in DNA: TGTGCCAGCAGAAGCCTTAACTATGGCTACACCTTC. Protein product: CASRSLNYGYTF. The V gene is TRBV2, the J gene TRBJ1-2; no clear D. This CDR3 is 12 amino acids long. V lost 6 bases to trimming and J lost 1 base, with 6 bases between them. The germline V gene has CDR1 SNHLY and CDR2 FYNNEI.

The gene calls are TRBV7-2 and TRBJ1-3, with D tentatively TRBD1 (5 bases). The V end was cut by 5 bases, the J end by 2 bases, with 13 bases between. Germline CDR1 is SGHTA and CDR2 is FQGNSA. This CDR3 comprises 15 residues. Written as DNA, the CDR3 is TGTGCCAGCAGCCCACCGGGGGTTACTGGAAACACCATATATTTT. Amino acid sequence: CASSPPGVTGNTIYF.